A selection of T cell receptor beta chains follows, all from one sample in a study of blood T cell repertoires in COVID-19. Here immunoSEQ multiplex PCR was the method, and the copy in TCRdb shows in-frame clones only, minus some. The sample shows about 140,000 clones, nearly 90% of them seen only once. Sequencing was carried out using peripheral blood. These receptors all come from a man between 65 and 85 years old with acute or convalescent COVID-19. Each CDR3 is given with its conserved first and last residue.

v_gene	j_gene	CDR3aa
TRBV14	TRBJ2-5	CASSREVRETQYF
TRBV28	TRBJ2-3	CASSHRTSGKTDTQYF
TRBV4-1	TRBJ2-3	CASSQDHSGEAADTQYF
TRBV5-4	TRBJ2-5	CASSYPGQGETQYF
TRBV7-3	TRBJ1-2	CASSLEGGDGYTF
TRBV15	TRBJ1-1	CATSRPTQDREAFF
TRBV27	TRBJ1-1	CASSLAPATGNTEAFF
TRBV2	TRBJ1-1	CASRLDRTTEAFF
TRBV6-5	TRBJ1-2	CASTTGSYGYTF
TRBV4-1	TRBJ1-1	CASSQDSKQLRGTEAFF
TRBV30	TRBJ2-1	CAWSSWTSGSNEQFF
TRBV10-2	TRBJ2-1	CASSEPAGGSEQFF
TRBV20-1	TRBJ1-5	CSASRRQGADQPQHF